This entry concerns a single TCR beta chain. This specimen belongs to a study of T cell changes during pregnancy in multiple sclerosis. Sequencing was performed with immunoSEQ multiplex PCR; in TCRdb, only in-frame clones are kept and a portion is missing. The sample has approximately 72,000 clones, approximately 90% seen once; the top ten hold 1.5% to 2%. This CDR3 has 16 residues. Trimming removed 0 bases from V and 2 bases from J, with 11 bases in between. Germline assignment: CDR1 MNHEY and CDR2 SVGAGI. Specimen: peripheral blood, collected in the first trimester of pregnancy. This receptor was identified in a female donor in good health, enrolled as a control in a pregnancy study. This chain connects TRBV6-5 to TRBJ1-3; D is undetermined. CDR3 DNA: TGTGCCAGCAGTTACTCGAAGAGGGCGACTGGAAACACCATATATTTT. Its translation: CASSYSKRATGNTIYF.